The T cell receptor beta chain described here comes from a study of T-cell reconstitution after alpha-beta-depleted transplantation in children. Preparation of the TCRbeta library was carried out with unique molecular identifiers. TCRdb reanalysed the PCR reads using MiXCR and keeps one entry per CDR3 protein. The sample contains a few hundred thousand distinct CDR3 sequences, roughly 13% of which appear only once. The CDR3 extends over 11 amino acids. Trimming cost V 1 base and J 12 bases, with 9 bases left between them. Germline assignment: CDR1 SGHKS and CDR2 YYEKEE (reference sequence). This clonotype showed up just a few times.

The chain employs TRBV5-5 and TRBJ2-3; D is uncertain. This receptor was taken from a male patient between 5 and 17 years old who had a stem cell transplant for acute myeloid leukemia, so the T cells may come from the graft donor. The sample in question was PBMCs, mostly from graft donor cells, obtained 360 days after TCRalphabeta/CD19-depleted stem cell transplant. CDR3 in DNA: TGTGCCAGCAGCTTGACCGATCCTCAGTATTTT. This codes for CASSLTDPQYF.